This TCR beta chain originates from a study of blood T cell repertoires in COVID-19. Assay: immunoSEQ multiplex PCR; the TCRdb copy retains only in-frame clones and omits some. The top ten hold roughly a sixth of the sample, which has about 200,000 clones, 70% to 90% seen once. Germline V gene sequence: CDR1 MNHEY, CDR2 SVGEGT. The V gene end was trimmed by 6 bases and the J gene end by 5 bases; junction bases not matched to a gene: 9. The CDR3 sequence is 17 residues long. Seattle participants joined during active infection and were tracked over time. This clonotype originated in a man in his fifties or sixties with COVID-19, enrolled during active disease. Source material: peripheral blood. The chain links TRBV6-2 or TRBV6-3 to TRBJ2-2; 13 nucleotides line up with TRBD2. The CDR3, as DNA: TGTGCCAGCAGCCCTACCCTGACTAGCGGGAGGACCGGGGAGCTGTTTTTT. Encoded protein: CASSPTLTSGRTGELFF.